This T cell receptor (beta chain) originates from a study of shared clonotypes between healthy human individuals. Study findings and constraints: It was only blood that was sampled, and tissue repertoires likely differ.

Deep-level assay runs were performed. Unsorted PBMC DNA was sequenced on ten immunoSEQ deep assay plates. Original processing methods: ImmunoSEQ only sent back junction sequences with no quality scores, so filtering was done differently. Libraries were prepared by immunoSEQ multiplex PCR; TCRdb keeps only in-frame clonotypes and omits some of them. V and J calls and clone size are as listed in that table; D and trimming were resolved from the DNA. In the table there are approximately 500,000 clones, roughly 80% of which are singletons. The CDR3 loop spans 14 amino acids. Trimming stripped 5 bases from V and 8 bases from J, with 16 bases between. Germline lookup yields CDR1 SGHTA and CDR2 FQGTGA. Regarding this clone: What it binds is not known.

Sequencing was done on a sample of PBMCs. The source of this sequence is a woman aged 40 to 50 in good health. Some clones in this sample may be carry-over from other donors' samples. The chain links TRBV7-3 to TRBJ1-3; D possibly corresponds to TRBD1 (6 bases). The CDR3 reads CASSRGQTGDTIYF. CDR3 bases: TGTGCCAGCAGCCGTGGACAGACTGGTGACACCATATATTTT.